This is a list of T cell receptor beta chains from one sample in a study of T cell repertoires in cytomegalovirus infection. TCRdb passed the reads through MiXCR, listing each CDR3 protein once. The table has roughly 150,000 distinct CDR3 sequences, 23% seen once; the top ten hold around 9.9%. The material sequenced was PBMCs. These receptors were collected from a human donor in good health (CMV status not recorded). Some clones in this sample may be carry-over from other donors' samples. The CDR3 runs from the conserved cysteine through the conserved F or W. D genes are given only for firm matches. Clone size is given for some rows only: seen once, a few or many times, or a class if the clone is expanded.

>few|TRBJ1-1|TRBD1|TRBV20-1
TGCAGTGTTGGCCGGGACAGGGTTGGGAACACTGAAGCTTTCTTT
CSVGRDRVGNTEAFF
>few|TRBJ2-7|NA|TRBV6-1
TGTGCCAGCACTAAACCAGAAGGTCGCGCCGCCTACTACGAGCAGTACTTC
CASTKPEGRAAYYEQYF
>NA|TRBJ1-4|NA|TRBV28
TGTGCCAGCAGCTTCTCCAGACAGGCTCAATCGTTCGGTTTT
CASSFSRQAQSFGF
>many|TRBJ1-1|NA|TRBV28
TGTGCCAGCAGTCCTTGGGCAGGGGAGACTGAAGCTTTCTTT
CASSPWAGETEAFF
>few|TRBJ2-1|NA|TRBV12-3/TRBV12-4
TGTGCCAGCAGTTTAGCAGGGTATGGGTCTTACAATGAGCAGTTCTTC
CASSLAGYGSYNEQFF
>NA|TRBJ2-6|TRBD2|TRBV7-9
TGTGCCAGCACGACTAGTCGGGGGGCTGGGGCCAACGTCCTGACTTTC
CASTTSRGAGANVLTF
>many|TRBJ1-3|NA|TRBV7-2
TGTGCCAGCAGTTACGGGGGGAGCTCTGGAAACACCATATATTTT
CASSYGGSSGNTIYF
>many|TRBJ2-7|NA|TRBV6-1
TGTGCCAGCAGTCAGGGAGCTCCCTACGAGCAGTACTTC
CASSQGAPYEQYF
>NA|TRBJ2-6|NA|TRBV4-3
TGCGCCAGCAGCCAAGATCGGGCTACTTTCTCTGGGGCCAACGTCCTGACTTTC
CASSQDRATFSGANVLTF
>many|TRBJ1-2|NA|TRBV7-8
TGTGCCAGCAGCTTAGAGCGAGGGAAGGGCTACACCTTC
CASSLERGKGYTF
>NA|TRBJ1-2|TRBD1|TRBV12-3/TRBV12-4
TGTGCCAGCAGTGCCGACAGGGTCTATGGCTACACCTTC
CASSADRVYGYTF
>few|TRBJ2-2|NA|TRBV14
TGTGCCAGCAGCCGAGATCGTGGCACCGGGGAGCTGTTTTTT
CASSRDRGTGELFF